Here is one T cell receptor (beta chain) with its context. The sample comes from a study of T-cell memory formation after mild COVID-19. For the study at large: Each donor largely had its own TCR clusters.

The CDR3 sequence is 15 residues long. Germline lookup yields CDR1 SGHRS and CDR2 YFSETQ. With 3 bases clipped from V and 2 bases from J, the junction kept 4 bases outside the gene matches. TCRdb fed the 5' RACE reads into MiXCR, producing one record per CDR3 protein. The sample has 190,000 or so distinct CDR3 sequences, around 27% seen once. The receptor was isolated from an adult woman who had mild COVID-19 (a few samples of this study predate the infection). Cell type and time point are not known. The genes are TRBV5-1 and TRBJ2-7, with 11 bases that match TRBD2. The sequencing sample was made of PBMCs or a T cell subset sorted from them (not recorded which). The CDR3 spells CASSSGTSGAYEQYV. CDR3 DNA: TGCGCCAGCAGCTCCGGGACTAGCGGAGCCTACGAGCAGTACGTC.